The rows below give T cell receptor beta chains drawn from one sample of a study of Tregs in tolerant kidney transplant recipients. The data were produced by immunoSEQ multiplex PCR, yet TCRdb's version contains in-frame clones alone and is incomplete. This table holds more than 75,000 clones, 80% to 95% found once. The specimen was CD4+ T cells from blood, collected before the transplant. The receptors originated from a human donor who received a combined kidney and bone marrow transplant. Both conserved end residues are part of each CDR3. The D gene is left open where the match is weak. A clone size is listed for some rows: how often the clone was seen (once, few, many), or a class if it is expanded.

CASSRQGYEQYF	TGTGCCAGCAGCAGACAGGGCTACGAGCAGTACTTC	.	TRBV7-9	TRBJ2-7	TRBD1
CASSPSTIGRFETQYF	TGTGCCAGTAGTCCTTCCACTATAGGGAGGTTCGAGACCCAGTACTTC	once	TRBV19	TRBJ2-5	.
CASSLTDSVMRYTF	TGTGCCAGCAGTCTGACGGACAGCGTGATGCGCTACACCTTC	.	TRBV6-5	TRBJ1-2	.
CASSRVGLASTDTQYF	TGCGCCAGCAGCCGTGTCGGTCTCGCTAGCACAGATACGCAGTATTTT	.	TRBV4-1	TRBJ2-3	.
CASSFVGVSAVFYNEQFF	TGTGCCAGCAGCTTTGTGGGAGTTAGCGCTGTTTTCTACAATGAGCAGTTCTTC	.	TRBV12-1	TRBJ2-1	.
CASILTENTEAFF	TGTGCCAGCATTTTGACAGAGAACACTGAAGCTTTCTTT	.	TRBV2	TRBJ1-1	.
CASSLGGLYGYTF	TGTGCCAGCAGCTTAGGAGGGCTCTATGGCTACACCTTC	.	TRBV7-9	TRBJ1-2	.
CAYGTSGIVAQYF	TGTGCCTATGGGACTAGCGGGATCGTGGCCCAGTACTTC	once	TRBV30	TRBJ2-5	TRBD2
CASSGDSRNTEAFF	TGTGCCAGCTCAGGGGACAGCCGGAACACTGAAGCTTTCTTT	.	TRBV18	TRBJ1-1	TRBD1
CASSTSGRSYEQYF	TGTGCCAGCTCGACTAGCGGGAGGAGTTACGAGCAGTACTTC	.	TRBV6-5	TRBJ2-7	TRBD2
CASSPLGDRVGKNIQYF	TGTGCCAGCTCACCACTCGGGGACAGGGTCGGCAAAAACATTCAGTACTTC	.	TRBV18	TRBJ2-4	TRBD1
CASSQVSGLVYNEQFF	TGTGCCAGCAGCCAAGTCTCGGGACTAGTTTACAATGAGCAGTTCTTC	.	TRBV4-2	TRBJ2-1	TRBD2
CASSWGRGTVGSGNTIYF	TGTGCCAGCAGCTGGGGGAGGGGGACTGTTGGGTCTGGAAACACCATATATTTT	.	TRBV7-2	TRBJ1-3	.
CASSTTSGSRFLDEQFF	TGCGCCAGCAGCACGACTAGCGGGAGCCGCTTTTTGGATGAGCAGTTCTTC	.	TRBV5-1	TRBJ2-1	TRBD2
CASSSGYTQYF	TGTGCCAGCAGCTCAGGGTATACGCAGTATTTT	.	TRBV7-3	TRBJ2-3	.
CASSLDRAGNTIYF	TGTGCCAGCAGTCTCGACAGGGCTGGAAACACCATATATTTT	.	TRBV27	TRBJ1-3	TRBD1
CASSDSFRGTQYF	TGTGCCAGCAGTGACTCCTTTAGGGGCACGCAGTATTTT	.	TRBV6-4	TRBJ2-3	.
CASSLLRGYYGYTF	TGTGCCAGCAGCTTACTGAGGGGGTATTATGGCTACACCTTC	.	TRBV7-9	TRBJ1-2	.
CASSQDGAGRLVTF	TGTGCCAGCAGCCAAGATGGGGCTGGGCGATTAGTCACCTTC	.	TRBV14	TRBJ1-2	.
CASSQGGGAYEQYF	TGTGCCAGCAGCCAAGGTGGGGGGGCCTACGAGCAGTACTTC	.	TRBV4-2	TRBJ2-7	TRBD2
CASSRVAGTYEQYF	TGTGCCAGTAGTCGTGTCGCAGGGACCTACGAGCAGTACTTC	few	TRBV19	TRBJ2-7	.
CSVDVWGQSFSEAFF	TGCAGCGTTGATGTCTGGGGCCAATCGTTCTCTGAAGCTTTCTTT	.	TRBV29-1	TRBJ1-1	.
CASSRGYGNTIYF	TGTGCCAGCAGTCGCGGGTATGGAAACACCATATATTTT	.	TRBV6-5	TRBJ1-3	.
CAWSSGRGEQYF	TGTGCCTGGAGTAGCGGGAGGGGCGAGCAGTACTTC	once	TRBV30	TRBJ2-7	TRBD2
CASSKGPGANVLTF	TGTGCCAGTAGTAAGGGGCCTGGGGCCAACGTCCTGACTTTC	.	TRBV19	TRBJ2-6	.
CASSPVAGGSYEQYF	TGTGCCAGCTCACCAGTAGCGGGGGGATCCTACGAGCAGTACTTC	.	TRBV18	TRBJ2-7	TRBD2
CASSLVYNEQFF	TGTGCCAGCAGTCTTGTCTACAATGAGCAGTTCTTC	.	TRBV28	TRBJ2-1	.
CASRNQGYGYTF	TGTGCCAGCAGGAACCAGGGCTATGGCTACACCTTC	.	TRBV6-5	TRBJ1-2	.
CASSGQGLALNEQFF	TGTGCCAGCAGCGGACAAGGACTAGCCCTCAATGAGCAGTTCTTC	.	TRBV9	TRBJ2-1	TRBD2
CASSIAGEQYF	TGTGCCAGTAGTATTGCGGGCGAGCAGTACTTC	.	TRBV19	TRBJ2-7	.
CASSLRRNPYEQYF	TGTGCCAGCAGCTTACGCAGGAACCCCTACGAGCAGTACTTC	once	TRBV7-2	TRBJ2-7	.
CASSFSGTGAHEQFF	TGTGCCAGCAGCTTCTCCGGGACAGGGGCCCATGAGCAGTTCTTC	.	TRBV7-8	TRBJ2-1	TRBD1
CASSFAGSGTDTQYF	TGTGCCAGCAGCTTTGCGGGATCCGGCACAGATACGCAGTATTTT	.	TRBV7-3	TRBJ2-3	.
CASSLIQGRFEKLFF	TGCGCCAGCAGCCTCATACAGGGGAGATTTGAAAAACTGTTTTTT	.	TRBV5-1	TRBJ1-4	TRBD1
CASSLRTGSNEKLFF	TGTGCCAGCTCACTACGGACAGGATCAAATGAAAAACTGTTTTTT	.	TRBV18	TRBJ1-4	TRBD1
CASSYAPGFEAFF	TGTGCCAGCAGTTACGCTCCAGGGTTCGAAGCTTTCTTT	.	TRBV6-5	TRBJ1-1	.
CASSQDLPVRDTQYF	TGCGCCAGCAGCCAAGACCTGCCCGTGCGGGATACGCAGTATTTT	.	TRBV4-1	TRBJ2-3	.
CASSLLDSSYNEQFF	TGTGCCAGCAGCTTGCTGGACAGCTCCTACAATGAGCAGTTCTTC	.	TRBV5-6	TRBJ2-1	.
CASSPNQGVPSYEQYF	TGTGCCAGCAGTCCCAACCAGGGGGTTCCCTCCTACGAGCAGTACTTC	.	TRBV28	TRBJ2-7	TRBD1
CASSLVGGVNTGELFF	TGTGCCAGCAGCTTAGTCGGGGGGGTGAACACCGGGGAGCTGTTTTTT	.	TRBV7-7	TRBJ2-2	TRBD2
CASSAGGYEQYF	TGTGCCAGCAGTGCAGGAGGCTACGAGCAGTACTTC	.	TRBV2	TRBJ2-7	.
CASKRTSTGTDTQYF	TGTGCCAGCAAGAGAACTAGCACCGGCACAGATACGCAGTATTTT	.	TRBV6-4	TRBJ2-3	.
CASSPVSLSGRAGNEQFF	TGTGCCAGCAGCCCCGTTTCCCTTAGCGGGAGGGCCGGCAATGAGCAGTTCTTC	.	TRBV7-3	TRBJ2-1	TRBD2
CASRVGTSGSHTDTQYF	TGTGCCAGTAGGGTAGGGACTAGCGGTTCTCACACAGATACGCAGTATTTT	.	TRBV19	TRBJ2-3	TRBD2
CASSHVYEQYF	TGTGCCAGCAGCCACGTCTACGAGCAGTACTTC	.	TRBV14	TRBJ2-7	.
CSVGIAGGSTDTQYF	TGCAGCGTTGGGATAGCGGGGGGAAGCACAGATACGCAGTATTTT	.	TRBV29-1	TRBJ2-3	TRBD2
CASSIEGTSGGVGETQYF	TGTGCCAGTAGTATAGAAGGGACTAGCGGGGGGGTAGGAGAGACCCAGTACTTC	.	TRBV19	TRBJ2-5	TRBD2